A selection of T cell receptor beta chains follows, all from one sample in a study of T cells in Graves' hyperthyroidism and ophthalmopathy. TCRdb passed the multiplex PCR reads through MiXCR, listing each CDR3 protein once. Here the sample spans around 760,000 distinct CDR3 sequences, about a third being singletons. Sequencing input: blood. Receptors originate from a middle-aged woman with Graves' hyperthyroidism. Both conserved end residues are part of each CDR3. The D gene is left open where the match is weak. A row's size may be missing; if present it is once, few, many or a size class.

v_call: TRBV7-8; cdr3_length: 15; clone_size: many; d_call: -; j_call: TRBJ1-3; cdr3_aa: CASSLGASSGNTIYF; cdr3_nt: TGTGCCAGCAGCTTAGGCGCTAGCTCTGGAAACACCATATATTTT
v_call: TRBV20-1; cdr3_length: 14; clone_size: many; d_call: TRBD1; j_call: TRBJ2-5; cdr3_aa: CSASPGQGKETQYF; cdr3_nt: TGCAGTGCTAGCCCGGGACAGGGGAAAGAGACCCAGTACTTC
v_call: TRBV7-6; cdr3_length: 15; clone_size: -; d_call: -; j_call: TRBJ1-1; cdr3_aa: CASSSPVGLNTEAFF; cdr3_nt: TGTGCCAGCAGCTCCCCTGTGGGATTGAACACTGAGGCTTTCTTT
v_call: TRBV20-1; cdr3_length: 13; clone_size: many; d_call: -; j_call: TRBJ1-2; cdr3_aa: CSASNPTNYGYTF; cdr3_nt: TGCAGTGCTAGTAATCCAACTAACTATGGCTACACCTTC
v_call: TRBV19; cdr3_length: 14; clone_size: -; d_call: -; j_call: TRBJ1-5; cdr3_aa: CASSMLGRQETQHF; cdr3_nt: TGTGCCAGTAGTATGTTAGGCAGACAAGAGACCCAGCATTTT
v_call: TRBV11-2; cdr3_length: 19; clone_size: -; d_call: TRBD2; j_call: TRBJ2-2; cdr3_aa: CASSLGVAGGSTDTGELFF; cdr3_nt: TGTGCCAGCAGCTTAGGGGTAGCGGGAGGATCAACGGACACCGGGGAGCTGTTTTTT
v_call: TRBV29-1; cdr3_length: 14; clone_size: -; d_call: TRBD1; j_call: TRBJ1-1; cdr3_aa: CSVEGQGAATEAFF; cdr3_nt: TGCAGCGTTGAGGGACAGGGGGCGGCCACTGAAGCTTTCTTT
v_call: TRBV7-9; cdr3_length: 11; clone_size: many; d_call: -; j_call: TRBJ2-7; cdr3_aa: CASSYAYEQYF; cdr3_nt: TGTGCCAGCAGCTACGCATACGAGCAGTACTTC
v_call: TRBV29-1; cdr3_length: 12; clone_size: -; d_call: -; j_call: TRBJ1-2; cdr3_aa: CSVNGGNYGYTF; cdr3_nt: TGCAGCGTGAACGGGGGGAACTATGGCTACACCTTC
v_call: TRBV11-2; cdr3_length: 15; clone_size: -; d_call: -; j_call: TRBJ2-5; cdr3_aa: CASSGPGTLQETQYF; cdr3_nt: TGTGCCAGCAGCGGCCCCGGGACTCTCCAAGAGACCCAGTACTTC
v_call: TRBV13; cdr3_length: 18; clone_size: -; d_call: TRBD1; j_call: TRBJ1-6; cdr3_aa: CASSYYRDSRFGVSPLHF; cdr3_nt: TGTGCCAGCAGCTATTACCGGGACAGTCGATTCGGTGTGTCACCCCTCCACTTT
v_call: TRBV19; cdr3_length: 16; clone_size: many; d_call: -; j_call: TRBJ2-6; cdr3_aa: CATNDPKGSGANVLTF; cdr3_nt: TGTGCCACCAACGACCCCAAGGGATCTGGGGCCAACGTCCTGACTTTC
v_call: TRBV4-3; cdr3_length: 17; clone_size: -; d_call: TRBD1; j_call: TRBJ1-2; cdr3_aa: CASSQGVTGGLSYGYTF; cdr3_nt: TGCGCCAGCAGCCAGGGGGTGACAGGGGGCCTTTCCTATGGCTACACCTTC
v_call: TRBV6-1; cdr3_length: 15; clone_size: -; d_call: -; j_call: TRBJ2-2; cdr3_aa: CASRRGTLVSGELFF; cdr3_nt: TGTGCCAGCAGGAGGGGTACACTCGTCTCCGGGGAGCTGTTTTTT
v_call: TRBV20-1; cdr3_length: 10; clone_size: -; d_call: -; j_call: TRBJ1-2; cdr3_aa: CSAKLGGYTF; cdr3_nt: TGCAGTGCTAAGTTGGGCGGCTACACCTTC
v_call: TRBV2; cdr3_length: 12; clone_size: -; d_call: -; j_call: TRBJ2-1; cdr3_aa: CASSEGGGEQFF; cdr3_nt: TGTGCCAGCAGTGAAGGTGGTGGTGAGCAGTTCTTC
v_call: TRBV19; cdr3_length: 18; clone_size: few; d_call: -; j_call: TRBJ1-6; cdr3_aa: CASSMEPLQSSYNSPLHF; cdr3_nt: TGTGCCAGTAGTATGGAACCCCTACAGAGCTCCTATAATTCACCCCTCCACTTT
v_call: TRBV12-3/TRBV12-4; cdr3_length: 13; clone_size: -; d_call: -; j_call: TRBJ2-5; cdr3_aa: CASGIGASGTQYF; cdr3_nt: TGTGCCAGCGGTATAGGGGCCTCAGGGACCCAGTACTTC
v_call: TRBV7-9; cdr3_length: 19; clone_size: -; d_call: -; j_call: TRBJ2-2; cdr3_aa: CASSLSDRGPGGSTGELFF; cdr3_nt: TGTGCCAGCAGCTTATCCGACCGAGGTCCCGGGGGTAGCACCGGGGAGCTGTTTTTT
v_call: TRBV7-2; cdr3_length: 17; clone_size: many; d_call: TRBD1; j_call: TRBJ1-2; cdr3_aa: CASSLSLTGGANYGYTF; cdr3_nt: TGTGCCAGCAGCTTATCTCTTACAGGGGGGGCTAACTATGGCTACACCTTC
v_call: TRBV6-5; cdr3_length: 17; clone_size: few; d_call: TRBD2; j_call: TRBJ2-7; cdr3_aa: CATIGASGTQTGFEQYF; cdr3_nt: TGTGCCACCATAGGGGCTAGCGGGACACAAACGGGCTTCGAGCAGTACTTC
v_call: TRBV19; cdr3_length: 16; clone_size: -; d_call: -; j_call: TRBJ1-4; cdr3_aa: CASSHLGAGTNKKLFF; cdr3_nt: TGTGCCAGTAGTCATCTGGGTGCAGGGACTAATAAAAAACTGTTTTTT
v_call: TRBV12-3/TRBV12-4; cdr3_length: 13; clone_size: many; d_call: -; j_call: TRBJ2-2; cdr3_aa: CASRGLATGELFF; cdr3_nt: TGTGCCAGCAGGGGGCTGGCAACCGGGGAGCTGTTTTTT
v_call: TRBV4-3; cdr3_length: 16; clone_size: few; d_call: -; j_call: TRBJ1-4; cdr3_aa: CASSRESGLGDEKLFF; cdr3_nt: TGCGCCAGCAGCCGAGAGTCCGGACTTGGGGATGAAAAACTGTTTTTT
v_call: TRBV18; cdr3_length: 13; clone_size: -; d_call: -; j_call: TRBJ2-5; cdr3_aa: CASSPAQKGTQYF; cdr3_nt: TGTGCCAGCTCACCCGCTCAGAAAGGGACCCAGTACTTC
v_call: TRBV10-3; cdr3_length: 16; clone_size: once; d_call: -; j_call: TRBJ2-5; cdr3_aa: CASSLRQTGIRETQYF; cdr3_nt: TGTGCCAGCAGTTTACGCCAAACGGGGATTAGGGAGACCCAGTACTTC
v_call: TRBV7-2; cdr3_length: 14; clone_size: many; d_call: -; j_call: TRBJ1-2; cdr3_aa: CASSLDGGGYGYTF; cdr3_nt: TGTGCCAGCAGCTTGGACGGGGGGGGCTATGGCTACACCTTC